This TCR beta chain was obtained from a study of T cell repertoires in cytomegalovirus infection (dated by TCRdb to the late 2010s). At the level of the whole study: Alongside well-studied HLA-B-restricted epitopes, the peptide stimulations were aimed at recently identified HLA-C-restricted CMV epitopes, whose presentation resists viral immunomodulation. The HLA type of each donor mattered for the analysis, because public TCR beta signatures pointed to carriage of CMV infection along with the matching HLA type. What the authors observed across the whole study: In the ex vivo response, HLA-C-restricted CMV-specific TCR beta clonotypes were dominant, and in two of eight donors the single most frequent clonotype came from this HLA-C-restricted group. In both this cohort and an independent roughly 330-donor cohort, the cumulative frequency of public TCR beta family members distinguished carriers of CMV infection plus the relevant HLA type.

The CDR3 has 15 amino acids, counting the end cysteine and phenylalanine. Only the CDR3 part of the read is kept: 45 bases, read in frame from the first base. CDR1 and CDR2, looked up from the germline V gene, are MGHRA and YSYEKL. The trim is 0 bases for V and 3 bases for J, with a gap of 10 bases between the germline ends. Sequencing was carried out with an Illumina HiSeq 1500. Clones were called with MiXCR by TCRdb after fastp trimmed the public reads at Q25, and only in-frame beta chains were retained. Rows are combined by CDR3 protein, so each entry shows the most common genes and DNA. Across this sample there are approximately 730,000 distinct CDR3 sequences, with around 29% seen only once. Roughly 13% of the sample is in the top ten clones. The treatment or condition label of this sample denotes: in vitro stimulation with specific CMV peptide epitopes to enrich CMV-specific T cells. In its sample, this clonotype was seen a few times. Its antigen is still unknown. One base away there is no much larger clone; base qualities are not given.

This TCR was sampled from a human donor in good health (CMV status not recorded). Some clones in this sample may be carry-over from other donors' samples. The material was cultured CD8+ T cells from PBMCs, obtained from culture after CMV antigen stimulation. In this chain, TRBV4-1 is recombined with TRBJ2-3, with the D segment identity uncertain. The CDR3 has the sequence CASSQDGEITDTQYF. The nucleotide sequence is given as TGCGCCAGCAGCCAAGACGGAGAAATAACAGATACGCAGTATTTT.